The 3 T cell receptor beta chains given below trace back to one sample, sequenced in a study of human T cells and chemical hapten exposure. Stated time point: patch test 1, 2 weeks after DPC sensitization. Treatment specified: therapeutic diphenylcyclopropenone sensitization with weekly scalp DPC. The study extracted total RNA from unfractionated whole blood. TCRdb ran MiXCR on the RACE reads and lists one entry per CDR3 protein. The profile shows roughly 48,000 distinct CDR3 sequences, approximately 10% of them singletons. Sequencing was performed on whole blood, taken in connection with sensitization to the hapten diphenylcyclopropenone (DPC). These TCRs come from a woman aged 40 to 50 with alopecia areata. Some clones in this sample may be carry-over from other donors' samples.

A note on this clonotype: A much larger clone differs from this one at a single base, so this may be a read error. J is TRBJ2-5 and V is TRBV5-1; a weak D match, TRBD1 (6 bases). CDR3 length equals 14 residues. Looked up from germline, CDR1 is SGHRS and CDR2 is YFSETQ. CDR3: CASRTDRWGETQHF. CDR3 coding DNA: TGCGCCAGCAGAACTGACAGGTGGGGAGAGACCCAGCACTTC.

DNA of the CDR3: TGTGCCAGCAGCTTAGGTCTAGGATGGGTGTACAATGAGCAGTTCTTC. Translation gives CASSLGLGWVYNEQFF. This chain uses TRBV7-2 with TRBJ2-1; D remains ambiguous. Trimming removed 1 base from V and 4 bases from J, with 14 bases in between. This CDR3 spans 16 amino acids. Germline CDR1 SGHTA, CDR2 FQGNSA.

The sample holds a few counts of this clonotype. The chain combines TRBV7-9 with TRBJ2-7; D remains unclear. CDR1 is SEHNR and CDR2 is FQNEAQ in the germline V gene (reference sequence). Trimming stripped 2 bases from V and 0 bases from J, with 8 bases between. CDR3 length equals 14 residues. CDR3 loop: CASSLLADSYEQYF. The CDR3 DNA follows: TGTGCCAGCAGCTTATTGGCAGACTCCTACGAGCAGTACTTC.